This T cell receptor beta chain comes out of a study of CD4 and CD8 cells across lung adenocarcinoma regions. The patients had localized lung adenocarcinoma, a non-small cell subtype. A single record per CDR3 protein comes from TCRdb applying MiXCR to the PCR reads. Found here are about 3,000 distinct CDR3 sequences, around two thirds of them singletons; the top ten hold around 15%. Germline V gene sequence: CDR1 MNHNS, CDR2 SASEGT. The V and J ends lost 3 bases and 1 base respectively, with 11 bases between them. This CDR3 comprises 15 residues. The V gene is TRBV6-1, the J gene TRBJ2-3; D is ambiguous. The origin of this receptor is a male donor with lung adenocarcinoma. The CD4 and CD8 labels of this study may be unreliable. Sequencing was done on a sample of CD4+ T cells from the margin of a lung tumor. CDR3 in amino acids: CASSEGNRGTDTQYF. The CDR3 DNA sequence: TGTGCCAGCAGTGAGGGTAATCGGGGCACAGATACGCAGTATTTT.